These 21 T cell receptor beta chains were all obtained from the same sample, sequenced in a study of neurological immune-mediated disorders (dated by TCRdb to between 2019 and 2020). The library was generated by 5' RACE. Sequencing was carried out with an Illumina HiSeq 2500. The public reads were reanalyzed by TCRdb: fastp trimming at Q25, MiXCR alignment, in-frame beta chains only. Every distinct CDR3 protein forms one entry, paired with its most common genes and DNA. This sample gives just under 60,000 distinct CDR3 sequences in total; around 3.6% of them show up just once. The ten largest make up around 3.1% of the sample. Sample: PBMCs. Source of these receptors: a woman aged 25 to 45 with multiple sclerosis.

As to this clonotype: The CDR3 end shows no conserved phenylalanine or tryptophan, and so a read error is likely. The chain recombines TRBV12-3 or TRBV12-4 with TRBJ1-2; D remains unclear. This CDR3 has 13 residues. V lost 3 bases to trimming and J lost 7 bases, with 12 bases between them. CDR3 bases: TGTGCCAGCAGTTTTACCCCGGGAGTTGGCTACACCAAC. It yields the protein CASSFTPGVGYTN.

By share of the sample, this clonotype is medium-sized (0.01 to 0.1%). The V call is TRBV6-2 or TRBV6-3, the J call TRBJ2-1; 8 bases agree with TRBD2. This CDR3 contains 19 residues. Trimming removed 0 bases from V and 2 bases from J; junction bases left unmatched: 12. The germline CDR1 and CDR2 sequences are MNHEY and SVGEGT. The CDR3 DNA sequence: TGTGCCAGCAGTTACTCGGCGGGGAGGAGCGGGAGCACCTACAATGAGCAGTTCTTC. This codes for CASSYSAGRSGSTYNEQFF.

This clonotype was counted between two and nine times. J is TRBJ2-5 and V is TRBV20-1; possibly TRBD1 for D (5 bases). Germline loops: CDR1 DFQATT, CDR2 SNEGSKA (reference sequence). The CDR3 covers 14 residues. V was clipped by 6 bases and J by 2 bases, with 16 bases between them. Written as DNA, the CDR3 is TGCAGTGCCCTCCTGCTGACAGCTCAAGAGACCCAGTACTTC. It translates to CSALLLTAQETQYF.

This clonotype was found many times. The V and J genes are TRBV7-6 and TRBJ2-7, with D possibly being TRBD1 (6 bases). V was trimmed by 6 bases and J by 5 bases, leaving 14 bases between them. The CDR3 extends over 13 amino acids. CDR1 SGHVS and CDR2 FNYEAQ come from the germline V gene. The CDR3 loop reads CASSSGARNEQYF. Here the CDR3 DNA reads TGTGCCAGCAGTTCAGGGGCTAGAAACGAGCAGTACTTC.

This clonotype was found many times. V usage is TRBV5-1 and J usage is TRBJ2-2; TRBD1 or TRBD2 may be the D gene (5 bases each). This CDR3 contains 14 residues. Germline loops: CDR1 SGHRS, CDR2 YFSETQ. V was pared by 4 bases and J by 8 bases, with 15 bases between. This CDR3 is CASSIGTSSGELFF. CDR3 nucleotides: TGCGCCAGCAGCATCGGGACGTCCTCGGGGGAGCTGTTTTTT.

The chain carries TRBV27 and TRBJ1-3; TRBD1 matches at 7 bases. Germline CDR1 is MNHEY and CDR2 is SMNVEV (reference sequence). The CDR3 extends over 15 amino acids. With 5 bases clipped from V and 2 bases from J, the junction kept 6 bases outside the gene matches. CDR3 in DNA: TGTGCCAGCAGTGCACAGGGGTTAACTGGAAACACCATATATTTT. Its protein is CASSAQGLTGNTIYF.

This clonotype was found many times. This chain joins TRBV20-1 and TRBJ2-5; 7 nucleotides align to TRBD2. The CDR3 totals 15 residues. The germline gives CDR1 DFQATT, CDR2 SNEGSKA (reference sequence). With 6 bases clipped from V and 1 base from J, the junction kept 11 bases outside the gene matches. As DNA, the CDR3 is TGCAGTGCCACGGACTCGGGAGGTCTCCAAGAGACCCAGTACTTC. It yields the protein CSATDSGGLQETQYF.

This clonotype was counted ten times or more. This rearrangement joins TRBV7-2 to TRBJ2-1; the D is unclear. The CDR3 covers 13 residues. Germline V CDR1 and CDR2: SGHTA, FQGNSA. Deletions cut 3 bases from V and 10 bases from J, with 13 bases between. CDR3 coding DNA: TGTGCCAGCAGCTTTCTTACTGACACAGAGCAGTTCTTC. Protein sequence: CASSFLTDTEQFF.

This clonotype was seen only a few times. The chain joins TRBV5-1 to TRBJ2-7; the D gene is possibly TRBD2 (6 bases). The CDR3 runs to 17 residues. V lost 2 bases and J lost 0, with 18 bases in between. CDR1 is SGHRS and CDR2 is YFSETQ in the germline V gene. The CDR3 is CASSLLAGGTSSYEQYF. CDR3 nucleotides: TGCGCCAGCAGCTTACTAGCAGGAGGGACCAGCTCCTACGAGCAGTACTTC. Drawing the rest from reference TRBV5-1 and TRBJ2-7, the complete variable domain is KAGVTQTPRYLIKTRGQQVTLSCSPISGHRSVSWYQQTPGQGLQFLFEYFSETQRNKGNFPGRFSGRQFSNSRSEMNVSTLELGDSALYLCASSLLAGGTSSYEQYFGPGTRLTVT.

This clonotype was counted ten times or more. The V call is TRBV28, the J call TRBJ1-5; possibly TRBD1 for D (5 bases). Germline V lookup: CDR1 MDHEN, CDR2 SYDVKM. Trimming stripped 5 bases from V and 1 base from J, with 9 bases between. This CDR3 has 14 residues. CDR3 nucleotides: TGTGCCAGCAGTCAGGGCGGGAGCAATCAGCCCCAGCATTTT. This encodes CASSQGGSNQPQHF.

This clonotype was found many times. The chain joins TRBV29-1 to TRBJ1-1, with D tentatively TRBD1 (6 bases). The CDR3 length is 14 residues. In germline, CDR1 is SQVTM, CDR2 ANQGSEA. With 8 bases removed from V and 0 bases from J, the gap between germline ends came to 16 bases. The chain's CDR3 is CSTAGGVMNTEAFF. For the CDR3, the DNA is TGCAGCACGGCTGGGGGCGTTATGAACACTGAAGCTTTCTTT.

As concerns this clonotype: This CDR3 fails to terminate in the conserved phenylalanine or tryptophan, so it likely reflects a read error. Because the CDR3's place on the DNA is in doubt, the DNA is left out and the CDR3 is given as listed by TCRdb. V gene TRBV5-1 combines with J gene TRBJ2-4. Both ends counted, the CDR3 spans 15 residues. Germline V lookup: CDR1 SGHRS, CDR2 YFSETQ. CDR3 region: CASSLQGLAKTIQYY.

This clonotype was detected many times. The rearrangement joins TRBV9 to TRBJ2-7; TRBD2 agrees at 15 bases. The germline V gene has CDR1 SGDLS and CDR2 YYNGEE. V gave up 4 bases and J gave up 6 bases; unmatched junction bases: 8. This CDR3 is built from 16 residues. The CDR3 sequence: CASSPRTSGGAFEQYF. CDR3 DNA sequence: TGTGCCAGCAGCCCCCGGACTAGCGGGGGGGCGTTCGAGCAGTACTTC.

This clonotype has a handful of counts. Given a much more abundant clone one base away, this may be a read error. The chain combines TRBV5-1 with TRBJ2-3; D uncertain. The CDR3 extends over 11 amino acids. CDR1 and CDR2 from the germline V gene are SGHRS and YFSETQ. CDR3 in DNA: TGCGCCAGCAGAGCGTCAGATATGCAGTATTTT. Protein: CASRASDMQYF.

This clonotype occurred many times. The chain employs TRBV20-1 and TRBJ2-1; 7 bases fit TRBD2. CDR1 and CDR2 from the germline V gene are DFQATT and SNEGSKA (reference sequence). J was trimmed by 8 bases and V by 5 bases; bases with no gene match: 15. This CDR3 spans 15 amino acids. CDR3 region: CSAPDPNGRSHEQFF. In DNA, the CDR3 is TGCAGTGCTCCGGACCCTAACGGGAGGAGCCATGAGCAGTTCTTC.

This clonotype came up many times. The chain is built from TRBV3-1 and TRBJ1-5; D unclear. This CDR3 contains 14 residues. Per germline, CDR1 LGHDT and CDR2 YNNKEL (reference sequence). V was cut by 4 bases and J by 4 bases, with 11 bases left in between. The CDR3 region is CASSPSPGNQPQHF. The CDR3 bases are TGTGCCAGCAGCCCCTCTCCGGGGAATCAGCCCCAGCATTTT.

This clonotype was picked up many times. V is TRBV6-6 and J is TRBJ2-3; possibly TRBD2 for D (7 bases). In germline, CDR1 is MNHNY, CDR2 SVGAGI (reference sequence). The ends were cut back, 6 bases at V and 4 bases at J, with 17 bases in the middle. The CDR3 is 15 residues long. This chain's CDR3 is CASRGGGPGADTQYF. CDR3 DNA sequence: TGTGCCAGCAGAGGGGGAGGGCCAGGGGCAGATACGCAGTATTTT.

This clonotype has at least ten counts. This chain joins TRBV20-1 and TRBJ2-1; the match to TRBD2 covers 14 bases. The CDR3 extends over 14 amino acids. V shed 6 bases and J 10 bases; nucleotides not matched to a gene: 8. The germline V gene has CDR1 DFQATT and CDR2 SNEGSKA (reference sequence). The CDR3 sequence: CSASGTSGSREQFF. In DNA form, the CDR3 reads TGCAGTGCCTCCGGGACTAGCGGGAGCAGGGAGCAGTTCTTC.

This clonotype has ten or more counts. The chain has TRBV5-8 and TRBJ2-1; D remains unclear. The CDR3 spans 11 residues. V gave up 7 bases and J gave up 4 bases, with 6 bases separating them. Germline V lookup: CDR1 SGHTS, CDR2 YDEGEE. CDR3 sequence (DNA): TGTGCCAGCGGAAGATACAATGAGCAGTTCTTC. Translating it yields CASGRYNEQFF.

This clonotype came up a few times. A much larger clone is a single base away; this may be a read error. The V gene is TRBV6-2 or TRBV6-3, the J gene TRBJ2-7, with D unresolved. This CDR3 is built from 13 residues. Per the germline V gene, CDR1 is MNHEY and CDR2 is SVGEGT. V was trimmed by 0 bases and J by 2 bases, leaving 5 bases between them. The DNA of the CDR3 is TGTGCCAGCAGTTACTCGAAGCCCTACGAGCAGTACTTC. Its protein is CASSYSKPYEQYF.

This clonotype was seen many times. The V and J genes are TRBV24-1 and TRBJ2-2, with D possibly TRBD1 on 5 matching bases. V dropped 9 bases and J dropped 0 bases, with 7 bases sitting between them. The CDR3 length is 13 residues. CDR1 is KGHDR, CDR2 SFDVKD, per germline. DNA for the CDR3: TGTGCCACCCAGGGTTCGAACACCGGGGAGCTGTTTTTT. It codes for CATQGSNTGELFF.